These T cell receptor beta chains were read from a single sample in a study of technical replicates of blood from a few donors. Clones were read by immunoSEQ multiplex PCR, and TCRdb kept only the in-frame ones, dropping some. Here the sample spans 50,000 to 80,000 clones, approximately 90% being singletons. Sequencing was carried out using PBMCs. The receptors derive from a human donor in good health. Some clones in this sample may be carry-over from other donors' samples. Both conserved end residues are part of each CDR3.

V	J	CDR3
TRBV6-5	TRBJ1-1	CASSYSNREAFF
TRBV7-8	TRBJ1-3	CASSQGMRRIANSGNTIYF
TRBV10-3	TRBJ2-3	CAIRTGVGTDTQYF
TRBV5-6	TRBJ2-7	CATNRQGTYEQYF
TRBV7-2	TRBJ1-1	CASSLAAGLGAFF
TRBV5-4	TRBJ1-1	CASSYRGRGTEAFF
TRBV4-2	TRBJ1-6	CASRPGGQGHETLHF
TRBV29-1	TRBJ1-4	CSVVRGTNEKLFF
TRBV5-1	TRBJ2-1	CASSPTKGGSYNEQFF
TRBV10-3	TRBJ1-1	CAIRSPGTGTGEAFF
TRBV7-2	TRBJ1-2	CASSLDRGNYGYTF
TRBV4-2	TRBJ2-6	CASSQAVFSGANVLTF